The source of this TCR beta chain is a study of beta chain features in type 1 diabetes. Study context: Examination covered fewer than 110 million sorted cells spanning all samples.

Concerning this clone: Its antigen remains unidentified.

Study-wide results and caveats: People with Type 1 diabetes carried modestly yet significantly shorter TCRB CDR3s in all four CD4+ subsets.

Expressed TCRB transcripts were sequenced because the entire RNA isolate underwent reverse transcription. Data came from immunoSEQ multiplex PCR; TCRdb stores just in-frame clones and leaves some out. The table includes about 620,000 clones, roughly a sixth detected once. Per donor, one heparinised blood draw averaged roughly 110 mL. CD4+ naive, central memory, regulatory and stem cell-like memory subsets were isolated by sorting on CD45RO/CCR7/CD25/CD127/CD95/CD27. Germline V gives CDR1 SGHVS, CDR2 FNYEAQ. V lost 1 base and J 6 bases, leaving 16 bases between the germline ends. This CDR3 has 15 amino acids.

The J gene is TRBJ2-7, the V gene TRBV7-6; D gene uncertain. Sequencing used naive CD4+ T cells from blood. This receptor was obtained from a man in his late teens or twenties in good health. The CDR3 DNA reads TGTGCCAGCAGCTTAGATCCGACCCAGTCTGGCGAGCAGTACTTC. Translated, it gives CASSLDPTQSGEQYF. The full variable domain, its missing parts supplied by reference TRBV7-6 and TRBJ2-7, is GAGVSQSPRYKVTKRGQDVALRCDPISGHVSLYWYRQALGQGPEFLTYFNYEAQQDKSGLPNDRFSAERPEGSISTLTIQRTEQRDSAMYRCASSLDPTQSGEQYFGPGTRLTVT.